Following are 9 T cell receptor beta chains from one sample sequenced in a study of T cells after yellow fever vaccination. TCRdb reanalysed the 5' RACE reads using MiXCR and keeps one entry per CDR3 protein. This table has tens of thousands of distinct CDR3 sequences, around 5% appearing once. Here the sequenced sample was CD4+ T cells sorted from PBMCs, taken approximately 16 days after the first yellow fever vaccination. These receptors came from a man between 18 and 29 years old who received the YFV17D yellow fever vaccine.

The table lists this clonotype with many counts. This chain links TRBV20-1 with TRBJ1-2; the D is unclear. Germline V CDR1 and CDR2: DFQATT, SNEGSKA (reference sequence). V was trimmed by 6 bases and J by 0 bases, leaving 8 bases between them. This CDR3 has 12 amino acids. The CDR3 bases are TGCAGTGCGACCCAGTCTAACTATGGCTACACCTTC. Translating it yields CSATQSNYGYTF.

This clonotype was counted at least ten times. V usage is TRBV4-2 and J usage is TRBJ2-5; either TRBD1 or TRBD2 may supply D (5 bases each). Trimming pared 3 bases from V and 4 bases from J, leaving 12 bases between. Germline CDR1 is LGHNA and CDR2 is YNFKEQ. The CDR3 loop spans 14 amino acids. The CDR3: CASSQGDVLETQYF. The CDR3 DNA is TGTGCCAGCAGCCAGGGGGACGTTTTAGAGACCCAGTACTTC.

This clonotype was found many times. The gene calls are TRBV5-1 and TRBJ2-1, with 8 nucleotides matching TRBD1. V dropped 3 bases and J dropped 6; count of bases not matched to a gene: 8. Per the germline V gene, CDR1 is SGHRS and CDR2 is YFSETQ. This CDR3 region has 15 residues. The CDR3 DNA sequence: TGCGCCAGCAGCTCGACAGGGGTTGAGGGCAATGAGCAGTTCTTC. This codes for CASSSTGVEGNEQFF. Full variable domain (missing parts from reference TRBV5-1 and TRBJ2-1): KAGVTQTPRYLIKTRGQQVTLSCSPISGHRSVSWYQQTPGQGLQFLFEYFSETQRNKGNFPGRFSGRQFSNSRSEMNVSTLELGDSALYLCASSSTGVEGNEQFFGPGTRLTVL.

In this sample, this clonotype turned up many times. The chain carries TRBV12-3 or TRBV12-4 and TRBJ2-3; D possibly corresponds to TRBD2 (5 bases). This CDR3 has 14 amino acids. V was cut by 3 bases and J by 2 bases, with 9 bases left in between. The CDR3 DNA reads TGTGCCAGCAGTTTTTCTAGCCCCACAGATACGCAGTATTTT. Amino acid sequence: CASSFSSPTDTQYF.

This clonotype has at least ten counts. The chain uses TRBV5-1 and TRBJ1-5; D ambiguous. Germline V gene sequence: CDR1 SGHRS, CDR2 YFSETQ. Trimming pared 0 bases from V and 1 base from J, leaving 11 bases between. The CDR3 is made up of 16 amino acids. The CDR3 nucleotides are TGCGCCAGCAGCTTGGCCCCCGTCGGGAGCAATCAGCCCCAGCATTTT. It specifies CASSLAPVGSNQPQHF.

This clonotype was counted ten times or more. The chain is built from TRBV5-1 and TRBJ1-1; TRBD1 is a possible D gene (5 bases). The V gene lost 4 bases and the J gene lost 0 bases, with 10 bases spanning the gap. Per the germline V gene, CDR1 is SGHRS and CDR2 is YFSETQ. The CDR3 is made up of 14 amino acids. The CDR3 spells CASSPGDLNTEAFF. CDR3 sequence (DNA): TGCGCCAGCAGCCCGGGGGACTTGAACACTGAAGCTTTCTTT. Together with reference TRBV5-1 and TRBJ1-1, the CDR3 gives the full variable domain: KAGVTQTPRYLIKTRGQQVTLSCSPISGHRSVSWYQQTPGQGLQFLFEYFSETQRNKGNFPGRFSGRQFSNSRSEMNVSTLELGDSALYLCASSPGDLNTEAFFGQGTRLTVV.

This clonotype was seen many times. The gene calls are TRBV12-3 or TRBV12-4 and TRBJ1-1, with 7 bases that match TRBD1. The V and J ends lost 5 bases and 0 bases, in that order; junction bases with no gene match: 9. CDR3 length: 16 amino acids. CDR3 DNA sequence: TGTGCCAGCAGTATAATCAGGGGGGTCATGAACACTGAAGCTTTCTTT. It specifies CASSIIRGVMNTEAFF.

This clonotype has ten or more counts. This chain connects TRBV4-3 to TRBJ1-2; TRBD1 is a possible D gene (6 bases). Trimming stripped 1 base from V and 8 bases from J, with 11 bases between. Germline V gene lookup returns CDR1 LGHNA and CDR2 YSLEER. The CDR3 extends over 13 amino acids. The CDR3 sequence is CASSQAQGGGYTF. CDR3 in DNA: TGCGCCAGCAGCCAAGCACAGGGCGGCGGCTACACCTTC.

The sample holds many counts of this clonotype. The CDR3 spells CASSEYGVGNQPQHF. CDR3 in DNA: TGTGCCAGCAGTGAATATGGGGTTGGCAATCAGCCCCAGCATTTT. The rearrangement links TRBV2 to TRBJ1-5; D gene unclear. CDR1 is SNHLY and CDR2 is FYNNEI in the germline V gene. Trimming cost V 2 bases and J 2 bases, with 10 bases left between them. This CDR3 has 15 amino acids.